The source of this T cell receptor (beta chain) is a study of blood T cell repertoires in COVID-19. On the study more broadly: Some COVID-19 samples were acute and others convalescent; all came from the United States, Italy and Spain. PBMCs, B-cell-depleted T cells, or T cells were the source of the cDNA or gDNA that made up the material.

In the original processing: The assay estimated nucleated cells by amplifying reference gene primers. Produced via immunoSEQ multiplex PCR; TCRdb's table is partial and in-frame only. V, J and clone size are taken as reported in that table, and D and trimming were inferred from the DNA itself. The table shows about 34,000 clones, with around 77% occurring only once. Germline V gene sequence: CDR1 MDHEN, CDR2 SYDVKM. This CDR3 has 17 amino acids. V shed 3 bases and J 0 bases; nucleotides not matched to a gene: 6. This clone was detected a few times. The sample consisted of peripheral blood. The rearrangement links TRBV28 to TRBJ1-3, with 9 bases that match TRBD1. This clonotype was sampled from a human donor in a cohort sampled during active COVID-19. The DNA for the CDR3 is TGTGCCAGCAGTTTTTACAGGGGGCAATCCTCTGGAAACACCATATATTTT. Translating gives CASSFYRGQSSGNTIYF. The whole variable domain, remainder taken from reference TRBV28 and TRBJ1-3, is DVKVTQSSRYLVKRTGEKVFLECVQDMDHENMFWYRQDPGLGLRLIYFSYDVKMKEKGDIPEGYSVSREKKERFSLILESASTNQTSMYLCASSFYRGQSSGNTIYFGEGSWLTVV.